This TCR beta chain was found in a study of long-term antiretroviral therapy in people with HIV. Study outcomes and limitations: Relative to control repertoires, HIV repertoires exhibited narrower CDR3 length ranges.

Amounts of 1-10 million cryopreserved PBMC were held in the samples before DNA extraction. Investigators performed immunoSEQ version v3.0 at survey level. The protocol was immunoSEQ multiplex PCR, while the TCRdb copy is restricted to in-frame clones and leaves out a portion. The table includes some 30,000 clones, 97% detected once. Regarding this clone: Its antigen remains unknown.

The CDR3 is 14 amino acids. Germline loops: CDR1 SGHRS, CDR2 YFSETQ. The V and J ends lost 6 bases and 3 bases respectively, with 16 bases between them. This clonotype was sampled from a man in his thirties or forties with HIV. The source was unsorted PBMCs, collected 7.6 years after starting antiretroviral therapy. The chain has TRBV5-1 and TRBJ2-7; maybe TRBD1 (6 bases). The CDR3 sequence is CASNRDNLSYEQYF. CDR3 nucleotides: TGCGCCAGCAACAGGGACAATCTTAGCTACGAGCAGTACTTC.